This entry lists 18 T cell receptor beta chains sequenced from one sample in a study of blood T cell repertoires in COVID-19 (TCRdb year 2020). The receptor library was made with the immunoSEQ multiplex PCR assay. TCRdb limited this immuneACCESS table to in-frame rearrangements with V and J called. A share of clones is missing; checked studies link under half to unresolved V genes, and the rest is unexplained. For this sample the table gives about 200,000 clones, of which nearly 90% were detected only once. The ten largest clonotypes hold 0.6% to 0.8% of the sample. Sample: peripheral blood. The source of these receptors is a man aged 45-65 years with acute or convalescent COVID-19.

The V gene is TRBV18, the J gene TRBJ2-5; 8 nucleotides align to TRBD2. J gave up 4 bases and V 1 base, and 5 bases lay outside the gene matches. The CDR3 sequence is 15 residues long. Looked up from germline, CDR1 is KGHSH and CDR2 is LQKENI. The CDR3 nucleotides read TGTGCCAGCTCACCACAGAACGGGAGGGGAGAGACCCAGTACTTC. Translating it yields CASSPQNGRGETQYF.

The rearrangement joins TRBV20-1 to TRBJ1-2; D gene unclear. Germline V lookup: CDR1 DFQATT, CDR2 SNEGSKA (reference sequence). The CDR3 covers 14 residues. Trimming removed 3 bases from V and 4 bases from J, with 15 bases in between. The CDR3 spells CSASPQTFAYGYTF. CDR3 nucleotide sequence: TGCAGTGCTAGTCCCCAGACATTCGCCTATGGCTACACCTTC.

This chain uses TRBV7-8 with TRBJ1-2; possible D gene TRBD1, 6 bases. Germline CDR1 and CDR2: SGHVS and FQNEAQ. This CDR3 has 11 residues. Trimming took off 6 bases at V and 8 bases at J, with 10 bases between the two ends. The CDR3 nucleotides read TGTGCCAGCAGACAGGGCATCGGCTACACCTTC. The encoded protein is CASRQGIGYTF. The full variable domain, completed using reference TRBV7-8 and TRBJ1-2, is GAGVSQSPRYKVAKRGQDVALRCDPISGHVSLFWYQQALGQGPEFLTYFQNEAQLDKSGLPSDRFFAERPEGSVSTLKIQRTQQEDSAVYLCASRQGIGYTFGSGTRLTVV.

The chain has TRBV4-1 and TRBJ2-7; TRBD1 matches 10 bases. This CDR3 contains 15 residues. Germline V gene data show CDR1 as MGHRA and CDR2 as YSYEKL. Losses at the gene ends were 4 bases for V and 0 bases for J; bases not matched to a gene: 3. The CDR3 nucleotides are TGCGCCAGCAGCCGGGGACAGGGGAGCTCCTACGAGCAGTACTTC. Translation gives CASSRGQGSSYEQYF.

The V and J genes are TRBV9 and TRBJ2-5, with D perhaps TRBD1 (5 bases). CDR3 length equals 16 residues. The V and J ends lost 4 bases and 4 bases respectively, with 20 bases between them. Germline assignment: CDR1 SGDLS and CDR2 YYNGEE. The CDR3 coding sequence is TGTGCCAGCAGCACCCTAGGAGACAGTGGGCCAGAGACCCAGTACTTC. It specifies CASSTLGDSGPETQYF.

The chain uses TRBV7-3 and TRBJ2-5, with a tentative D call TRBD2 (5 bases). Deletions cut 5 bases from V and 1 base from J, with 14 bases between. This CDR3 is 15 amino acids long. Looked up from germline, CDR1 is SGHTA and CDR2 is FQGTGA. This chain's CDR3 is CASSLRGSVQETQYF. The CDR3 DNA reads TGTGCCAGCAGCCTTAGAGGGTCGGTCCAAGAGACCCAGTACTTC.

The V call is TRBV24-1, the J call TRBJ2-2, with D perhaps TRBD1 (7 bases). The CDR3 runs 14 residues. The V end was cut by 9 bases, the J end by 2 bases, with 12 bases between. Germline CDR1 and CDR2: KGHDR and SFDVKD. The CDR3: CATGGTANTGELFF. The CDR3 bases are TGTGCCACCGGGGGGACAGCAAACACCGGGGAGCTGTTTTTT.

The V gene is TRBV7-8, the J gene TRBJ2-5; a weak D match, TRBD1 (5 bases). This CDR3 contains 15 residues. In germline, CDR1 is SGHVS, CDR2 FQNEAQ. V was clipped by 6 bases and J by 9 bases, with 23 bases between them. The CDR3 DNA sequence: TGTGCCAGCAGGGTGGGCCCTGGGGCTTGGCAGCCCCAGTACTTC. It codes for CASRVGPGAWQPQYF.

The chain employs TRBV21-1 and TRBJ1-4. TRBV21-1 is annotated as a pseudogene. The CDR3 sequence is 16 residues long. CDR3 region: CASSNGERTLDEKLFF. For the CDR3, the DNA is TGTGCCAGCAGCAACGGGGAGCGGACCCTCGATGAAAAACTGTTTTTT.

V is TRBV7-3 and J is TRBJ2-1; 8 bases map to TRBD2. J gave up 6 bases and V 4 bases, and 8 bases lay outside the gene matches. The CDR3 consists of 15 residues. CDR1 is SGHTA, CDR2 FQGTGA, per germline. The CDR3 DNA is TGTGCCAGCAGCTCGAGCGGGAGTAAGCCCAATGAGCAGTTCTTC. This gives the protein CASSSSGSKPNEQFF.

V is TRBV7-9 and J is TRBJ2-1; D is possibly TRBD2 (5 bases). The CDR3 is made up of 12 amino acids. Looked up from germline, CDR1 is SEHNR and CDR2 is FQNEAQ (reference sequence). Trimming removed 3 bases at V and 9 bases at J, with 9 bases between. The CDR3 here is CASSLRVTEQFF. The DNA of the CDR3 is TGTGCCAGCAGCTTGAGGGTTACTGAGCAGTTCTTC.

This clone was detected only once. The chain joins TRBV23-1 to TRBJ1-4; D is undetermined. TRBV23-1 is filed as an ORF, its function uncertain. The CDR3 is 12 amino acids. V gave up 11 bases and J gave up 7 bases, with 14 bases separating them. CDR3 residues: CARTHAGEKLFF. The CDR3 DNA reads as TGCGCCCGAACCCATGCGGGTGAAAAACTGTTTTTT.

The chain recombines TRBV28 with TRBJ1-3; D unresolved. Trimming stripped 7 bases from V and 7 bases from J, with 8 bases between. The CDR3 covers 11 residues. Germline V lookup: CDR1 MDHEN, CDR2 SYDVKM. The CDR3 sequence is CASTFGNTIYF. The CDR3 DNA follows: TGTGCCAGCACTTTCGGGAACACCATATATTTT.

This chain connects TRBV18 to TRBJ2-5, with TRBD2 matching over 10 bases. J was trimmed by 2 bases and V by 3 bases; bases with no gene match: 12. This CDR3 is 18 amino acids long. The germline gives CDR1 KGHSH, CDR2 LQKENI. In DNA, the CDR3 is TGTGCCAGCTCACCCAACGAGGCTAGCGGGGGAGGACAAGAGACCCAGTACTTC. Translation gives CASSPNEASGGGQETQYF.

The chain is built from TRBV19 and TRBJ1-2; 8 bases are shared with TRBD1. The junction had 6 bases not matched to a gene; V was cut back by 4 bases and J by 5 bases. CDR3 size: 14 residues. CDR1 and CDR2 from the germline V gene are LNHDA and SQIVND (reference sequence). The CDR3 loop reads CASSTQGAAYGYTF. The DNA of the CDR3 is TGTGCCAGTAGTACCCAGGGGGCGGCGTATGGCTACACCTTC.

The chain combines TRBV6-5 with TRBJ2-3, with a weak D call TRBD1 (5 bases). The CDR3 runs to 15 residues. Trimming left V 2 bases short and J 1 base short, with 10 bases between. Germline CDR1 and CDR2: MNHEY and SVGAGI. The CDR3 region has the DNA TGTGCCAGCAGTTACGGGGCCGGCGGCACAGATACGCAGTATTTT. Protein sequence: CASSYGAGGTDTQYF.

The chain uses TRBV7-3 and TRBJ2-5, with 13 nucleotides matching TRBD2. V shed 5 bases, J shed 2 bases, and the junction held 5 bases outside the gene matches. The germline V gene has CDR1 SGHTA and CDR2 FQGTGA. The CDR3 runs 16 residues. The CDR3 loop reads CASSPGLAGEQETQYF. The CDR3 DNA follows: TGTGCCAGCAGCCCAGGACTAGCGGGGGAGCAAGAGACCCAGTACTTC. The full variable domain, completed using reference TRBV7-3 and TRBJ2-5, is GAGVSQTPSNKVTEKGKYVELRCDPISGHTALYWYRQSLGQGPEFLIYFQGTGAADDSGLPNDRFFAVRPEGSVSTLKIQRTERGDSAVYLCASSPGLAGEQETQYFGPGTRLLVL.

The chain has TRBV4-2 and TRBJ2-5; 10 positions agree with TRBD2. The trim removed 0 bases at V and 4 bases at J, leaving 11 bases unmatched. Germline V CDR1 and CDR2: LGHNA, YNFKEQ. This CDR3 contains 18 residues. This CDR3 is CASSQDATSGKFLETQYF. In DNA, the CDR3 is TGTGCCAGCAGCCAAGATGCAACTAGCGGGAAGTTTTTAGAGACCCAGTACTTC.